The 13 T cell receptor beta chains listed next were all sequenced from one sample in a study of shared clonotypes between healthy human individuals. TCRdb keeps only in-frame clones here, not all; method: immunoSEQ multiplex PCR. The sample yields around 480,000 clones, 75% to 80% seen once. Sequencing was done on a sample of PBMCs. All receptors derive from a woman aged 40 to 55 in good health. Some clones in this sample may be carry-over from other donors' samples.

This chain uses TRBV10-1 with TRBJ2-1; 15 bases match TRBD2. J gave up 7 bases and V 7 bases, and 5 bases lay outside the gene matches. Germline CDR1 and CDR2: WNHNN and SYGVQD (reference sequence). CDR3 length equals 15 residues. The CDR3 reads CASNGLAGGPNEQFF. The DNA of the CDR3 is TGCGCCAGCAATGGACTAGCGGGAGGGCCTAATGAGCAGTTCTTC.

V and J are TRBV9 and TRBJ1-5; D may be TRBD1 (6 bases). CDR3 length: 15 amino acids. Germline lookup yields CDR1 SGDLS and CDR2 YYNGEE. V gave up 4 bases and J gave up 3 bases, with 14 bases separating them. The CDR3 nucleotides read TGTGCCAGCAGCCCGGGGGCAGGGGCCAATCAGCCCCAGCATTTT. The encoded protein is CASSPGAGANQPQHF.

This rearrangement joins TRBV5-1 to TRBJ2-1; the D gene is possibly TRBD1 (6 bases). V was pared by 3 bases and J by 5 bases, with 21 bases between. CDR3 size: 17 residues. Germline CDR1 SGHRS, CDR2 YFSETQ. The CDR3, as DNA: TGCGCCAGCAGCTGGGGGCCTTCCCAAATGAGGGACAATGAGCAGTTCTTC. As protein: CASSWGPSQMRDNEQFF.

This clone was seen only a few times. The chain joins TRBV5-6 to TRBJ2-1, with D perhaps TRBD1 or TRBD2 (6 bases each). Germline CDR1 SGHDT, CDR2 YYEEEE. The CDR3 is 14 amino acids. Deletions cut 4 bases from V and 10 bases from J, with 18 bases between. CDR3 in amino acids: CASSSPGGPGEQFF. DNA of the CDR3: TGTGCCAGCAGCAGCCCCGGGGGCCCAGGGGAGCAGTTCTTC.

This clone appeared a single time. The V gene is TRBV5-1, the J gene TRBJ2-7; D possibly corresponds to TRBD1 (6 bases). CDR1 is SGHRS and CDR2 is YFSETQ in the germline V gene. The length of the CDR3 is 15 residues. Trimming left V 1 base short and J 3 bases short, with 14 bases between. This CDR3 reads CASSLTLGQIYEQYF. DNA of the CDR3: TGCGCCAGCAGCTTGACCCTCGGACAGATCTACGAGCAGTACTTC.

This sequence joins TRBV7-9 and TRBJ1-3; unclear D gene. Germline loops: CDR1 SEHNR, CDR2 FQNEAQ (reference sequence). CDR3 length: 13 amino acids. Trimming shortened V by 9 bases and J by 0 bases, and 9 bases separated the two germline ends. CDR3 nucleotides: TGTGCCAGTTCCGGGAACTCTGGAAACACCATATATTTT. Translating gives CASSGNSGNTIYF.

The chain couples TRBV7-2 to TRBJ2-3, with TRBD2 identical over 16 bases. Germline CDR1 is SGHTA and CDR2 is FQGNSA. Trimming cost V 5 bases and J 12 bases; bases outside gene matches: 8. The CDR3 loop spans 15 amino acids. DNA for the CDR3: TGTGCCAGCAGCCCCGAAGGGACTAGCGGGAGGGGTCAGTATTTT. Amino acids: CASSPEGTSGRGQYF.

The V gene is TRBV11-2, the J gene TRBJ2-7; D might be TRBD2 (5 bases). The CDR3 extends over 15 amino acids. Trimming cost V 4 bases and J 3 bases, with 16 bases left between them. Germline V lookup: CDR1 SGHAT, CDR2 FQNNGV. The CDR3: CASSYSAGINYEQYF. The CDR3 bases are TGTGCCAGCAGCTACTCCGCCGGGATCAACTACGAGCAGTACTTC.

This sequence joins TRBV7-9 and TRBJ1-2; D not certain. The CDR3 length is 13 residues. Germline CDR1 SEHNR, CDR2 FQNEAQ (reference sequence). Between the trimmed V and J ends, which lost 3 bases and 7 bases, there was a span of 12 bases. CDR3 nucleotide sequence: TGTGCCAGCAGCTTTAAGTCCTCCGGTGGCTACACCTTC. This encodes CASSFKSSGGYTF.

V and J are TRBV28 and TRBJ2-3, with 10 bases lining up with TRBD1. The CDR3 runs to 14 residues. Germline CDR1 MDHEN, CDR2 SYDVKM. With V trimmed by 6 bases and J by 5 bases, 5 bases remained unmatched. CDR3 sequence reads: CASSTGTGVDTQYF. CDR3 DNA sequence: TGTGCCAGCAGCACCGGGACAGGGGTAGATACGCAGTATTTT.

CDR3 residues: CASSLGGTGNEKLFF. The DNA of the CDR3 is TGTGCCAGCAGTTTAGGGGGGACAGGGAATGAAAAACTGTTTTTT. The rearrangement joins TRBV28 to TRBJ1-4; 9 positions match TRBD1. The CDR3 covers 15 residues. Germline trimming cut 2 bases from V and 5 bases from J; bases unmatched to any gene: 3. Germline CDR1 MDHEN, CDR2 SYDVKM.

Note on this clone: The same CDR3 is also encoded by other DNA sequences in this sample. This chain connects TRBV30 to TRBJ2-1; the match to TRBD2 covers 8 bases. This CDR3 has 12 residues. V lost 5 bases to trimming and J lost 8 bases; unmatched junction nucleotides: 5. Germline V gene data show CDR1 as GTSNPN and CDR2 as SVGIG (reference sequence). The CDR3 sequence: CAWSGTRDEQFF. As DNA, the CDR3 is TGTGCCTGGTCCGGGACTAGGGATGAGCAGTTCTTC.

V gene TRBV5-1 combines with J gene TRBJ2-3; 7 nucleotides match TRBD2. The junction had 5 bases not matched to a gene; V was cut back by 5 bases and J by 2 bases. Germline CDR1 SGHRS, CDR2 YFSETQ. The CDR3 contains 14 residues. DNA for the CDR3: TGCGCCAGCAGTCCTAGCGGAAACACAGATACGCAGTATTTT. It codes for CASSPSGNTDTQYF.